A selection of T cell receptor beta chains follows, all from one sample in a study of PD-1 blockade in classical Hodgkin lymphoma. Some clones are missing from TCRdb's copy, which holds only in-frame ones; the method was immunoSEQ multiplex PCR. Among around 25,000 clones, about 72% were seen once, and the ten largest hold roughly 29%. The source material was peripheral blood mononuclear cells (PBMCs), sampled before the fourth cycle of nivolumab. The receptors originated from a human donor with classical Hodgkin lymphoma. Each CDR3 is given with its conserved first and last residue. The D gene is left open where the match is weak. A row's size may be missing; if present it is once, few, many or a size class.

D gene	clone size	V gene	J gene	CDR3 DNA	CDR3 protein
.	.	TRBV9	TRBJ2-5	TGTGCCAGCAGCGTAGACTCATCAAGGGACGGTGACCGTGACCTTGACTTC	CASSVDSSRDGDRDLDF
.	.	TRBV30	TRBJ1-3	TGTGCCTGGAGTGTAGGCGGAAACACCATATATTTT	CAWSVGGNTIYF
TRBD2	once	TRBV5-1	TRBJ2-3	TGCGCCAGCAGCTTGGGACTAGCGGGGGCAGATACGCAGTATTTT	CASSLGLAGADTQYF
.	.	TRBV7-3	TRBJ2-2	TGTGCCAGCAGCCTAGACACCGGGGAGCTGTTTTTT	CASSLDTGELFF
.	.	TRBV28	TRBJ2-1	TGTGCCAGCAGTTCCACAGCGGCGGGTGAGCAGTTCTTC	CASSSTAAGEQFF
TRBD2	.	TRBV5-6	TRBJ2-3	TGTGCCAGCAGCCCCTTGGGGGGGGAGCATCCCCGTAATACGCAGTATTTT	CASSPLGGEHPRNTQYF
TRBD2	.	TRBV6-6	TRBJ2-5	TGTGCCAGCAGATTAGCGGGGGGGAGAGAGACCCAGTACTTC	CASRLAGGRETQYF
TRBD1	.	TRBV2	TRBJ1-1	TGTGCCAGCACCGCGGACAGGGGCCGGAACACTGAAGCTTTCTTT	CASTADRGRNTEAFF
.	once	TRBV6-1	TRBJ2-4	TGTGCCAGCAGTGAAGTGGTAGGGAACATTCAGTACTTC	CASSEVVGNIQYF
TRBD1	many	TRBV5-1	TRBJ1-1	TGCGCCAGCAGCAGAGGGACAGGGAGCACGAGCACTGAAGCTTTCTTT	CASSRGTGSTSTEAFF
TRBD1	few	TRBV27	TRBJ2-3	TGTGCCAGCAGAAACCGTCCGGGACAGTCCACAGATACGCAGTATTTT	CASRNRPGQSTDTQYF
.	once	TRBV5-4	TRBJ1-1	TGTGCCAGCAGCTTTTACGGGGGGCGCACTGAAGCTTTCTTT	CASSFYGGRTEAFF
.	.	TRBV19	TRBJ1-1	TGTGCCAGTAGCCCGGGAGGGAGGAGCCTGAACACTGAAGCTTTCTTT	CASSPGGRSLNTEAFF
.	.	TRBV6-6	TRBJ2-7	TGTGCCAGCAGCGGGGCTCGGGAGCAGTACTTC	CASSGAREQYF
.	once	TRBV28	TRBJ1-3	TGTGCCAGCAGTTTTATCGTAGGGGGGGGAAACACCATATATTTT	CASSFIVGGGNTIYF
.	.	TRBV19	TRBJ2-3	TGTGCTTCTAACCAGGCGGGTGGAGGGGGGGCGGACACAGATACGCAGTATTTT	CASNQAGGGGADTDTQYF
TRBD1	.	TRBV2	TRBJ1-1	TGTGCCAGCAGTGGGACAGGGGGCATCGACACTGAAGCTTTCTTT	CASSGTGGIDTEAFF
TRBD1	.	TRBV15	TRBJ2-3	TGTGCCACCAGCAGAGCTTGGCAGGGGGCAGATACGCAGTATTTT	CATSRAWQGADTQYF
.	.	TRBV28	TRBJ2-7	TGTGCCAGCAGCTCGGACAGGAGGGCTTTCACCTACGAGCAGTACTTC	CASSSDRRAFTYEQYF
TRBD2	few	TRBV5-1	TRBJ2-3	TGCGCCAGCAGCTTGGAGGTAGCTAGCGGGGGGATCACAGATACGCAGTATTTT	CASSLEVASGGITDTQYF
TRBD1	few	TRBV4-2	TRBJ1-4	TGTGCCAGCAGCGGACAGGGGGCGACCCTGGAAGAAAAACTGTTTTTT	CASSGQGATLEEKLFF
TRBD1	.	TRBV7-2	TRBJ1-5	TGTGCCAGCAGCACCGGACAGGGGGGAAATCAGCCCCAGCATTTT	CASSTGQGGNQPQHF
TRBD1	.	TRBV7-2	TRBJ1-2	TGTGCCAGCAGTGACAGGAGGCAGGGGGCTCGGGGCTACACCTTC	CASSDRRQGARGYTF
TRBD1	.	TRBV5-1	TRBJ1-2	TGCGCCAGCAGCTTGTTTCCCACAGGGGACGGCTATGGCTACACCTTC	CASSLFPTGDGYGYTF
.	.	TRBV6-6	TRBJ1-6	TGTGCCAGCAGTTACGAGAAATACGGGTCTTCACCCCTCCACTTT	CASSYEKYGSSPLHF
.	.	TRBV5-1	TRBJ2-7	TGCGCCAGCAGCTTGGGAGGGTCTCCCTACGAGCAGTACTTC	CASSLGGSPYEQYF
.	.	TRBV4-3	TRBJ2-3	TGCGCCAGCAGCCAAGATGGGAACCCGCAGGGATATACGCAGTATTTT	CASSQDGNPQGYTQYF
.	once	TRBV11-2	TRBJ2-7	TGTGCCAGCAGCTTAGGAATAGGGGGTTACGAGCAGTACTTC	CASSLGIGGYEQYF
.	few	TRBV28	TRBJ1-1	TGTGCCAGCAGTTTAAGTACGGGGGTGGGGGCTGAAGCTTTCTTT	CASSLSTGVGAEAFF
.	.	TRBV6-6	TRBJ1-1	TGTGCCAGCAGTTACTCTGAAGTTACCGCTGAAGCTTTCTTT	CASSYSEVTAEAFF
.	.	TRBV2	TRBJ2-2	TGTGCCAGCAGTAGAAGCCTCGGGGAGCTGTTTTTT	CASSRSLGELFF
.	.	TRBV15	TRBJ2-1	TGTGCCACCAGCAGAGATAATCAGGGTTACAATGAGCAGTTCTTC	CATSRDNQGYNEQFF
.	.	TRBV7-9	TRBJ2-3	TGTGCCAGCAGCTCCCTATCGGCCCTTAGCACAGATACGCAGTATTTT	CASSSLSALSTDTQYF
.	few	TRBV5-6	TRBJ1-2	TGTGCCAGCAGCGGCAGGGGCTATGGCTACACCTTC	CASSGRGYGYTF
TRBD1	.	TRBV5-1	TRBJ2-4	TGCGCCAGCAGCTTAGACAGGGGAGTAAACATTCAGTACTTC	CASSLDRGVNIQYF
TRBD2	.	TRBV19	TRBJ2-1	TGTGCCAGTAGTAGTAGCGGGGGGGCCCGTTATGAGCAGTTCTTC	CASSSSGGARYEQFF
.	.	TRBV9	TRBJ2-1	TGTGCCAGCAGCGTACAGGCCGGGGGTTACAATGAGCAGTTCTTC	CASSVQAGGYNEQFF
.	.	TRBV2	TRBJ2-3	TGTGCCAGCAGTGGTTCAAGGGGGACCGACTTAACTAGCACAGATACGCAGTATTTT	CASSGSRGTDLTSTDTQYF
.	.	TRBV2	TRBJ2-3	TGTGCCAGCAGGCGGGACTCAAGCACAGATACGCAGTATTTT	CASRRDSSTDTQYF
.	few	TRBV19	TRBJ1-1	TGTGCCAGTAGGTCGCCCGGGGGCGCTGGGTCGAGAAACACTGAAGCTTTCTTT	CASRSPGGAGSRNTEAFF
TRBD1	few	TRBV6-5	TRBJ1-4	TGTGCCAGCAGTTCCCGACAGGGATTGAATGAAAAACTGTTTTTT	CASSSRQGLNEKLFF